This entry concerns a single T cell receptor beta chain. TCRdb's copy holds only in-frame clones and misses some; the assay was immunoSEQ multiplex PCR. The sample gives approximately 150,000 clones, about 82% of which show up once; roughly 6.2% is in the top ten. The data were obtained in a study of blood T cell repertoires in COVID-19. The V gene's germline CDR1 is GTSNPN and CDR2 SVGIG (reference sequence). The ends were cut back, 1 base at V and 10 bases at J, with 13 bases in the middle. The CDR3 loop spans 13 amino acids. The sample consisted of PBMCs or T cells enriched from blood (not recorded which). The receptor comes from a woman aged 35 to 49 who had recovered from COVID-19. The chain links TRBV30 to TRBJ1-4, with D unresolved. The CDR3 coding sequence is TGTGCCTGGAGTGGGGCCGACCGTGGAAAACTGTTTTTT. Protein product: CAWSGADRGKLFF. The variable domain in full, with the rest retrieved from reference TRBV30 and TRBJ1-4, is SQTIHQWPATLVQPVGSPLSLECTVEGTSNPNLYWYRQAAGRGLQLLFYSVGIGQISSEVPQNLSASRPQDRQFILSSKKLLLSDSGFYLCAWSGADRGKLFFGSGTQLSVL.